These 16 T cell receptor beta chains were all obtained from the same sample, sequenced in a study of CD8 T cells in Susac syndrome. The authors reverse transcribed roughly 0.5 to 1 ug RNA with random hexamers. TCRdb passed the immunoSEQ multiplex PCR reads through MiXCR, listing each CDR3 protein once. The table shows roughly 80,000 distinct CDR3 sequences, with roughly 95% occurring only once. The sequenced sample was CD8+ T cells from PBMCs. These receptors all come from a human donor with Susac syndrome.

The chain links TRBV20-1 to TRBJ2-1; D unresolved. Per germline, CDR1 DFQATT and CDR2 SNEGSKA (reference sequence). The CDR3 covers 13 residues. The V end was cut by 0 bases, the J end by 3 bases, with 6 bases between. The CDR3, as DNA: TGCAGTGCTAGAGAATCCGGCTACAATGAGCAGTTCTTC. Translation: CSARESGYNEQFF.

This chain uses TRBV2 with TRBJ2-5; D tentatively fits TRBD1 or TRBD2 (5 bases each). V was pared by 1 base and J by 3 bases, with 15 bases between. The V gene's germline CDR1 is SNHLY and CDR2 FYNNEI. The CDR3 covers 16 residues. The CDR3 reads CASSEEIPGPKETQYF. In DNA, the CDR3 is TGTGCCAGCAGTGAAGAAATCCCGGGACCTAAAGAGACCCAGTACTTC.

The chain combines TRBV12-3 or TRBV12-4 with TRBJ1-6, with D possibly being TRBD1 (5 bases). The CDR3 covers 15 residues. V lost 5 bases and J 10 bases, leaving 18 bases between the germline ends. CDR3 protein: CASSTTGKVGSPLHF. CDR3 in DNA: TGTGCCAGCAGTACCACAGGAAAGGTGGGATCACCCCTCCACTTT.

V is TRBV9 and J is TRBJ2-2; TRBD1 is a possible D gene (6 bases). CDR1 SGDLS and CDR2 YYNGEE come from the germline V gene. CDR3 size: 15 residues. V was shortened by 3 bases and J by 4 bases, with 13 bases between the two germline ends. The CDR3 coding sequence is TGTGCCAGCAGCGACAGGGTTATGTCCACCGGGGAGCTGTTTTTT. As protein: CASSDRVMSTGELFF.

The rearrangement joins TRBV9 to TRBJ2-1; D remains ambiguous. Trimming shortened V by 0 bases and J by 8 bases, and 9 bases separated the two germline ends. The CDR3 has 13 amino acids. Germline V gene lookup returns CDR1 SGDLS and CDR2 YYNGEE. The CDR3 spells CASSVGAVDEQFF. As DNA, the CDR3 is TGTGCCAGCAGCGTAGGTGCTGTTGATGAGCAGTTCTTC.

In its sample, this clonotype was seen once. The junction does not match germline at one end; this may be a read error. The rearrangement joins TRBV3-1 to TRBJ2-7, with 8 bases that match TRBD1. The CDR3 length is 12 residues. Germline V gene data show CDR1 as LGHDT and CDR2 as YNNKEL (reference sequence). CDR3 in amino acids: CASSQGASRGHF. The CDR3 DNA reads as TGTGCCAGCAGCCAAGGGGCCAGCAGGGGGCATTTC.

The chain carries TRBV20-1 and TRBJ2-3; D not resolved. CDR1 is DFQATT and CDR2 is SNEGSKA in the germline V gene (reference sequence). This CDR3 region has 16 residues. V dropped 1 base and J dropped 6 bases, with 20 bases sitting between them. In DNA form, the CDR3 reads TGCAGTGCTAGAGGGTGGGGTCCCCTCAGTACGGATACGCAGTATTTT. Its protein product is CSARGWGPLSTDTQYF.

The chain links TRBV7-8 to TRBJ2-7; 10 bases are a match to TRBD1. The length of the CDR3 is 16 residues. J was trimmed by 3 bases and V by 6 bases; bases with no gene match: 11. Germline CDR1 is SGHVS and CDR2 is FQNEAQ. CDR3 region: CASRVDPRTGGYEQYF. In DNA, the CDR3 is TGTGCCAGCAGGGTCGATCCACGGACAGGGGGCTACGAGCAGTACTTC. The variable domain in full, with the rest retrieved from reference TRBV7-8 and TRBJ2-7, is GAGVSQSPRYKVAKRGQDVALRCDPISGHVSLFWYQQALGQGPEFLTYFQNEAQLDKSGLPSDRFFAERPEGSVSTLKIQRTQQEDSAVYLCASRVDPRTGGYEQYFGPGTRLTVT.

J is TRBJ1-3 and V is TRBV6-2 or TRBV6-3, with D uncertain. Germline V gives CDR1 MNHEY, CDR2 SVGEGT. This CDR3 has 13 amino acids. The V and J ends lost 8 bases and 0 bases respectively, with 8 bases between them. CDR3 amino acids: CASDGSSGNTIYF. The CDR3, as DNA: TGTGCCAGCGATGGGAGCTCTGGAAACACCATATATTTT.

This chain joins TRBV27 and TRBJ2-5, with 8 bases fitting TRBD1. Germline CDR1 MNHEY, CDR2 SMNVEV (reference sequence). The CDR3 sequence is 14 residues long. Germline trimming cut 3 bases from V and 5 bases from J; bases unmatched to any gene: 5. CDR3 region: CASSFNRGKETQYF. CDR3 nucleotide sequence: TGTGCCAGCAGTTTTAACAGGGGGAAGGAGACCCAGTACTTC.

This rearrangement joins TRBV7-9 to TRBJ2-7; no definite D call. CDR1 and CDR2 (germline): SEHNR, FQNEAQ (reference sequence). Deletions cut 3 bases from V and 0 bases from J, with 9 bases between. CDR3 length: 14 residues. The CDR3 sequence: CASSFASSSYEQYF. The DNA of the CDR3 is TGTGCCAGCAGCTTTGCCTCAAGCTCCTACGAGCAGTACTTC. Filled out from reference TRBV7-9 and TRBJ2-7, the complete variable domain reads DTGVSQNPRHKITKRGQNVTFRCDPISEHNRLYWYRQTLGQGPEFLTYFQNEAQLEKSRLLSDRFSAERPKGSFSTLEIQRTEQGDSAMYLCASSFASSSYEQYFGPGTRLTVT.

CDR3 in DNA: TGTGCCAGGGCCGACAGCTCCGATACGCAGTATTTT. This encodes CARADSSDTQYF. The V gene is TRBV10-3, the J gene TRBJ2-3, with D perhaps matching TRBD1 (5 bases). Germline values: CDR1 ENHRY, CDR2 SYGVKD. V dropped 10 bases and J dropped 6 bases, with 14 bases sitting between them. CDR3 length equals 12 residues.

The V gene is TRBV20-1, the J gene TRBJ1-3; TRBD1 matches at 9 bases. The V and J ends lost 2 bases and 0 bases, in that order; junction bases with no gene match: 2. Germline lookup yields CDR1 DFQATT and CDR2 SNEGSKA (reference sequence). CDR3 length equals 15 residues. The chain's CDR3 is CSARWTGDSGNTIYF. The CDR3 DNA reads as TGCAGTGCTAGATGGACAGGGGACTCTGGAAACACCATATATTTT.

This rearrangement joins TRBV9 to TRBJ2-1; no definite D call. The germline CDR1 and CDR2 sequences are SGDLS and YYNGEE. Trimming removed 0 bases at V and 8 bases at J, with 9 bases between. The CDR3 sequence is 13 residues long. In DNA form, the CDR3 reads TGTGCCAGCAGCGTAGGGGGTTTGGATGAGCAGTTCTTC. Its translation is CASSVGGLDEQFF. The entire variable domain, with the rest obtained from reference TRBV9 and TRBJ2-1, is as follows: DSGVTQTPKHLITATGQRVTLRCSPRSGDLSVYWYQQSLDQGLQFLIQYYNGEERAKGNILERFSAQQFPDLHSELNLSSLELGDSALYFCASSVGGLDEQFFGPGTRLTVL.

The rearrangement joins TRBV7-9 to TRBJ2-7, with 8 positions matching TRBD2. The ends lost 5 bases at V and 1 base at J; junction bases unmatched: 1. The CDR3 is 13 residues long. Germline V gives CDR1 SEHNR, CDR2 FQNEAQ (reference sequence). Here the CDR3 DNA reads TGTGCCAGCAGCGCGGGGGGATCCTACGAGCAGTACTTC. As protein: CASSAGGSYEQYF.

V and J are TRBV28 and TRBJ2-1, with TRBD1 identical over 10 bases. V dropped 6 bases and J dropped 2; count of bases not matched to a gene: 4. CDR1 and CDR2 (germline): MDHEN, SYDVKM. This CDR3 contains 15 residues. The CDR3, as DNA: TGTGCCAGCAGCCCGGACAGGGGGACCTACAATGAGCAGTTCTTC. Amino acid sequence: CASSPDRGTYNEQFF.